These T cell receptor beta chains were read from a single sample in a study of HIV-infected patients and healthy controls. MiXCR, applied by TCRdb to the 5' RACE reads, yields one record per CDR3 protein. The table lists about 64,000 distinct CDR3 sequences, about a fifth of them singletons. Sequencing was done on a sample of CD4+ T cells from blood. The receptors shown here come from a human donor in good health. Each CDR3 is given with its conserved first and last residue. D genes are given only for firm matches. Clone sizes are given selectively: once, few, many, or a class where the clone is expanded.

>TRBJ2-3|TRBV18|TRBD2|many
TGTGCCAGCTCACGGCTAGCGGGGGGCACAGATACGCAGTATTTT
CASSRLAGGTDTQYF
>TRBJ2-7|TRBV7-9|TRBD1|NA
TGTGCCAGCAGCTCACAGGGGATTTCCTACGAGCAGTACTTC
CASSSQGISYEQYF
>TRBJ1-1|TRBV29-1|NA|NA
TGCAGCGTTGATGGATTCGGGTCAGGGACTGAAGCTTTCTTT
CSVDGFGSGTEAFF
>TRBJ1-1|TRBV25-1|NA|once
TGTGCCAGCAGTGAAAGGGGGTGGTGGGCTTTCTTT
CASSERGWWAFF
>TRBJ1-1|TRBV6-1|NA|many
TGTGCCAGCAGTTACAGGAGCAGGACTGAAGCTTTCTTT
CASSYRSRTEAFF
>TRBJ1-5|TRBV20-1|TRBD1|few
TGCAGTGCTAGGTCCGGGACAGGGTTGGGTCAGCCCCAGCATTTT
CSARSGTGLGQPQHF
>TRBJ2-1|TRBV12-3/TRBV12-4|TRBD2|few
TGTGCCAGCAGAGCTAGCGGTGGGGGGGATGAGCAGTTCTTC
CASRASGGGDEQFF
>TRBJ1-1|TRBV20-1|NA|many
TGCAGTGCTAGCTTGAACACTGAAGCTTTCTTT
CSASLNTEAFF
>TRBJ1-6|TRBV20-1|NA|NA
TGCAGTGCCACCGCCACGGGGGCCCATTCACCCCTCCACTTT
CSATATGAHSPLHF
>TRBJ1-2|TRBV2|NA|many
TGTGCCAGCAGTAAATTTGGGGGCTACACCTTC
CASSKFGGYTF
>TRBJ2-1|TRBV6-5|TRBD2|many
TGTGCCAGCAGTTACTCGGGGCTAGGGGAGGGCCGGGGTCGTGAGCAGTTCTTC
CASSYSGLGEGRGREQFF
>TRBJ2-3|TRBV3-1|NA|NA
TGTGCCAGCAGCCGAGGGGGGGCCGCGGGAGATACGCAGTATTTT
CASSRGGAAGDTQYF
>TRBJ1-1|TRBV6-5|TRBD1|NA
TGTGCCAGCAGTACATGGACAGGGGGGACCACTGAAGCTTTCTTT
CASSTWTGGTTEAFF
>TRBJ1-1|TRBV7-3|NA|few
TGTGCCAGCAGCCACGGGCCTTCTGTAAGGGGTTACACTGAAGCTTTCTTT
CASSHGPSVRGYTEAFF
>TRBJ2-7|TRBV11-2|NA|NA
TGTGCCAGCAGCCTAGAGGAGGCATACGAGCAGTACTTC
CASSLEEAYEQYF
>TRBJ2-7|TRBV24-1|NA|many
TGTGCCACCAGTGATTTTACAGGTCCTGACGAGCAGTACTTC
CATSDFTGPDEQYF
>TRBJ2-5|TRBV9|NA|few
TGTGCCAGCTGTCGGGGCCCCAGCGAGACCCAGTACTTC
CASCRGPSETQYF
>TRBJ2-5|TRBV11-2|NA|many
TGTGCCAGCAGCTTAGATCGTTTCGGTTTTCGGGAGACCCAGTACTTC
CASSLDRFGFRETQYF
>TRBJ2-6|TRBV7-3|TRBD2|few
TGTGCCAGCAGCCCCCTTGCGGGGGGCGCCGCTGGGGCCAACGTCCTGACTTTC
CASSPLAGGAAGANVLTF
>TRBJ2-3|TRBV7-3|NA|many
TGTGCCAGCAGCTTAAGGGTCGGCGGACCTAGCACAGATACGCAGTATTTT
CASSLRVGGPSTDTQYF
>TRBJ2-3|TRBV4-2|TRBD2|NA
TGTGCCAGCAGCCAAGACGGGCGGGGGGGCGGAACAGATACGCAGTATTTT
CASSQDGRGGGTDTQYF
>TRBJ2-7|TRBV2|TRBD1|many
TGTGCCGTTCAAACGCCCGGGACAGACTTTTACGAGCAGTACTTC
CAVQTPGTDFYEQYF
>TRBJ2-1|TRBV7-2|TRBD2|many
TGTGCCAGCAGCTCTAGCGGGGACTACAATGAGCAGTTCTTC
CASSSSGDYNEQFF
>TRBJ1-4|TRBV30|NA|many
TGTGCCTGGAGTGCCTTTTCCCCCCAGCGCGGGAGTGAAAAACTGTTTTTT
CAWSAFSPQRGSEKLFF
>TRBJ2-7|TRBV28|TRBD1|many
TGTGCCAGCAGTTCGACAGGGGGTTGGTCCTACGAGCAGTACTTC
CASSSTGGWSYEQYF
>TRBJ2-2|TRBV10-3|TRBD1|NA
TGTGCCATCAGAGGACAGGGGGCGGGATTGAAGGCCGGGGAGCTGTTTTTT
CAIRGQGAGLKAGELFF
>TRBJ1-3|TRBV20-1|NA|many
TGCAGTGGCCTCCAGGGCTCTGGAAACACCATATATTTT
CSGLQGSGNTIYF
>TRBJ1-5|TRBV20-1|TRBD1|many
TGCAGTGCTAGAGGGACAGGGAATTTCCAGCCCCAGCATTTT
CSARGTGNFQPQHF
>TRBJ1-6|TRBV3-1|NA|many
TGTGCCAGCAGCCAAAGTTTTGACCAAAGTTCACCCCTCCACTTT
CASSQSFDQSSPLHF
>TRBJ2-2|TRBV29-1|TRBD2|few
TGCAGCGTTAAAAGGGGGACTAGCGGGAGAGGGACCGGGGAGCTGTTTTTT
CSVKRGTSGRGTGELFF
>TRBJ1-5|TRBV6-5|NA|NA
TGTGCCAGCAGTTACTTTGGAGGCCAATCAGCCCAGCATTTT
CASSYFGGQSAQHF
>TRBJ1-2|TRBV5-1|NA|few
TGCGCCAGCAGCTTGGTCTCTGCTAACTATGGCTACACCTTC
CASSLVSANYGYTF
>TRBJ1-2|TRBV29-1|NA|many
TGCAGCGTTGAAACCCCCCCTGGGGGAATCGGCTACACCTTC
CSVETPPGGIGYTF
>TRBJ1-1|TRBV2|NA|many
TGTGCCAGCAGTGGCCAGGGGAAGGCTGAAGCTTTCTTT
CASSGQGKAEAFF
>TRBJ1-2|TRBV6-1|NA|NA
TGTGCCAGCAGAGGGGATTCGGGACTCCGCGGCTACACCTTC
CASRGDSGLRGYTF
>TRBJ1-1|TRBV7-2|NA|few
TGTGCCAGCAGCCAGACACAGGGCTGGGGCACTGAAGCTTTCTTT
CASSQTQGWGTEAFF
>TRBJ1-6|TRBV6-6|NA|NA
TGTGCCAGCAGTTACGCTTCACCCCTCCACTTT
CASSYASPLHF
>TRBJ1-5|TRBV18|TRBD1|few
TGTGCCAGCTCACCAGAGACAGGGGGATTCAATCAGCCCCAGCATTTT
CASSPETGGFNQPQHF
>TRBJ1-5|TRBV23-1|NA|NA
TGCGCCAGCAGTCAATCCCGCCCCCCGGGTAGCAATCAGCCCCAGCATTTT
CASSQSRPPGSNQPQHF
>TRBJ2-3|TRBV20-1|NA|few
TGCAGTGCTAGTGGCCTGCCCACAGATACGCAGTATTTT
CSASGLPTDTQYF
>TRBJ2-7|TRBV10-2|NA|NA
TGCGCCAGCCGACGGACGGACCCCGGCTACGAGCAGTACTTC
CASRRTDPGYEQYF
>TRBJ1-1|TRBV29-1|NA|few
TGCAGCGTTCCTCATCGGGTTGGGGAAGCTTTCTTT
CSVPHRVGEAFF
>TRBJ2-3|TRBV14|TRBD2|many
TGTGCCAGCAGCCAAAGACTAGCGGGATCCACAGATACGCAGTATTTT
CASSQRLAGSTDTQYF
>TRBJ1-1|TRBV5-4|TRBD1|many
TGTGCCAGCAGCTCGGGACAGGGAGGGACTGAAGCTTTCTTT
CASSSGQGGTEAFF
>TRBJ1-1|TRBV7-6|NA|many
TGTGCCAGCAGCTTTAGCGCGGACACTGAAGCTTTCTTT
CASSFSADTEAFF
>TRBJ1-1|TRBV11-2|NA|many
TGTGCCAGCAGCTTAGATCGCGTCGGGACGATCAAGGGCGCGGTTGAAGCTTTCTTT
CASSLDRVGTIKGAVEAFF
>TRBJ1-2|TRBV4-3|NA|NA
TGCGCCAGCAGCCAAGATAGGGGTGTGGGGGGCTACACCTTC
CASSQDRGVGGYTF
>TRBJ1-5|TRBV6-2/TRBV6-3|TRBD1|many
TGTGCCAGCAGTTACCGGACAGGGGGGGGAAAGTGGAGCAATCAGCCCCAGCATTTT
CASSYRTGGGKWSNQPQHF
>TRBJ2-7|TRBV9|NA|NA
TGTGCCAGCAGCGTTGGGGATGGGGAGCAGTACTTC
CASSVGDGEQYF
>TRBJ2-1|TRBV15|NA|few
TGTGCCACCAGCAGAGATTATGCGCGGGAGCAGTTCTTC
CATSRDYAREQFF
>TRBJ2-7|TRBV20-1|TRBD2|NA
TGCAGTGCTAGAGCGGGGGGGAGGTACGAGCAGTACTTC
CSARAGGRYEQYF